This T cell receptor beta chain was sequenced during a study of human T cells and chemical hapten exposure. Deletions cut 6 bases from V and 7 bases from J, with 19 bases between. Germline loops: CDR1 LGHNA, CDR2 YNFKEQ. There are 15 residues in the CDR3. Study-wide results and limits: TCRs at a frequency above 1 in 1000 stayed unchanged with DPC sensitization.

Per the original data handling: The median was about 100,000 TCRs per sample, ranging roughly 20,000 to 750,000. Using its own MiXCR run on the RACE reads, TCRdb lists one record per CDR3 protein. TCRdb, not the authors, supplied the V and J calls. The table records 85,000 to 95,000 distinct CDR3 sequences, 8.5% to 9% of them present only once. In this sample, this clonotype turned up a few times. Its antigen remains unidentified. Time point reported: healthy volunteer bleed at 2 weeks. Total RNA was isolated from unfractionated whole blood. This receptor was identified in a female donor in good health. Some clones in this sample may be carry-over from other donors' samples. V and J are TRBV4-2 and TRBJ2-1; D is perhaps TRBD1 or TRBD2 (5 bases each). What was sequenced was whole blood. CDR3 sequence reads: CASRRTLGDLNEQFF. The CDR3, as DNA: TGTGCCAGCAGACGGACTCTAGGGGATTTAAATGAGCAGTTCTTC.